This T cell receptor beta chain was identified in a study of T cells after yellow fever vaccination. A single record per CDR3 protein comes from TCRdb applying MiXCR to the 5' RACE reads. The sample lists under 600,000 distinct CDR3 sequences; approximately 12% were seen once. Study-level findings and limits: Clonotype sharing between CD4 and CD8 compartments was small. The study found a weaker secondary response that peaked faster, day 5 versus 15.

Details on this clonotype: Its specificity is unknown.

The CDR3 runs to 13 residues. V shed 3 bases and J shed 7 bases, with 10 bases lying between them. The sample was PBMCs, taken on the day of the yellow fever booster vaccination. The clonotype comes from a man between 25 and 39 years old who received the YFV17D yellow fever vaccine. The chain recombines TRBV12-3 or TRBV12-4 with TRBJ1-5; no reliable D call. The CDR3 coding sequence is TGTGCCAGCAGTTTGAAGGATATCCAGCCCCAGCATTTT. Protein: CASSLKDIQPQHF.